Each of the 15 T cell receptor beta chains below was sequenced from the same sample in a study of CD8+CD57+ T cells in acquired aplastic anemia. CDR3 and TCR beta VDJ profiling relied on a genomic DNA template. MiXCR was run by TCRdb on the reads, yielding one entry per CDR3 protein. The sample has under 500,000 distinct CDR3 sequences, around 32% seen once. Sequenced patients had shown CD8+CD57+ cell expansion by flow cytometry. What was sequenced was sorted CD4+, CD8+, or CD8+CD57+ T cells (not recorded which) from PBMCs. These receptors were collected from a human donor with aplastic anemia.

Here the CDR3 reads CASSERTGYSNQPQHF. The DNA for the CDR3 is TGCGCCAGCAGTGAACGGACAGGCTATAGCAATCAGCCCCAGCATTTT. The V and J genes are TRBV10-1 and TRBJ1-5, with 7 bases matching TRBD1. The CDR3 has 16 residues. The ends lost 3 bases at V and 0 bases at J; junction bases unmatched: 5. CDR1 and CDR2 from the germline V gene are WNHNN and SYGVQD (reference sequence).

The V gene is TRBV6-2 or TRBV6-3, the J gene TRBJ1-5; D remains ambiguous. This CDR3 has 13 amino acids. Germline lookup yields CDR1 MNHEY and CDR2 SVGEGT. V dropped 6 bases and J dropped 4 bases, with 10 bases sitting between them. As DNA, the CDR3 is TGTGCCAGCAGCATCCGTAGAAATCAGCCCCAGCATTTT. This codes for CASSIRRNQPQHF.

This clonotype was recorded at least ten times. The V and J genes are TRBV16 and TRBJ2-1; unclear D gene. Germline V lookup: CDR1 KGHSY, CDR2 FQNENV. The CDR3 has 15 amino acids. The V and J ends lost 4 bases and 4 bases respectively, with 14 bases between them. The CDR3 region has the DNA TGTGCCAGCAGCCGGAACACGATCCTTTACAATGAGCAGTTCTTC. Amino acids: CASSRNTILYNEQFF.

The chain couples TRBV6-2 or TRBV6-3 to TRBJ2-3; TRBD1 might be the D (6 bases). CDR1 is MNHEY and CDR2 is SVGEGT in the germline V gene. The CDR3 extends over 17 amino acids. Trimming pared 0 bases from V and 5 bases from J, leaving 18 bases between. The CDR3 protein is CASSYSIEQGLEDTQYF. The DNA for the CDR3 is TGTGCCAGCAGTTACTCGATCGAACAGGGTCTCGAAGATACGCAGTATTTT.

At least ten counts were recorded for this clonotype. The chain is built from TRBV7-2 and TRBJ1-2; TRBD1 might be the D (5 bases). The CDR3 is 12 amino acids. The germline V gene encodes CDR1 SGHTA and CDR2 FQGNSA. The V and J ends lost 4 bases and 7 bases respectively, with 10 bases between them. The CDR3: CASSSPGGGYTF. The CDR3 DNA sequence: TGTGCCAGCAGCTCCCCGGGGGGTGGCTACACCTTC.

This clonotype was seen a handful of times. The DNA for the CDR3 is TGTGCCAGCAGCCCCGAGCCGAGTAGGATCACTGAAGCTTTCTTT. It yields the protein CASSPEPSRITEAFF. The chain uses TRBV7-3 and TRBJ1-1; D unresolved. The V gene lost 5 bases and the J gene lost 4 bases, with 17 bases spanning the gap. The germline V gene has CDR1 SGHTA and CDR2 FQGTGA. This CDR3 has 15 residues.

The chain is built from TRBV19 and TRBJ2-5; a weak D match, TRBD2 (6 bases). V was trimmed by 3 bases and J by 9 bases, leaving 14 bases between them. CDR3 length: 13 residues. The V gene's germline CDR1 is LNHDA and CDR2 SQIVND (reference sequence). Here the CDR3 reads CASSITGDQPQYF. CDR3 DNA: TGTGCCAGTAGTATTACGGGGGATCAGCCCCAGTACTTC.

In nucleotides, the CDR3 is TGCAGTGCTGGTGACAACGCTCAAGAGACCCAGTACTTC. Translated: CSAGDNAQETQYF. The chain uses TRBV20-1 and TRBJ2-5; the D is unclear. Germline CDR1 and CDR2: DFQATT and SNEGSKA (reference sequence). The ends were cut back, 5 bases at V and 2 bases at J, with 12 bases in the middle. The CDR3 consists of 13 residues.

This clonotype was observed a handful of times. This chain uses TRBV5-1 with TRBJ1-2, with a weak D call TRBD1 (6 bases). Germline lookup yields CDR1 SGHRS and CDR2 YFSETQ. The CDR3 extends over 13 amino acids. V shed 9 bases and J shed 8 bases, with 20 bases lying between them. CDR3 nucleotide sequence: TGCGCCAACAACACCATTGGGGGCGGAGGCTACACCTTC. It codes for CANNTIGGGGYTF.

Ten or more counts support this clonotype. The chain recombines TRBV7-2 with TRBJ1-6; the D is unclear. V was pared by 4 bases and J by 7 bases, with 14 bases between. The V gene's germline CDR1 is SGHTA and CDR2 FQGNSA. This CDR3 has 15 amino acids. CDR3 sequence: CASSSTWSTNSPLHF. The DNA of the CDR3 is TGTGCCAGCAGCTCCACGTGGAGTACAAATTCACCCCTCCACTTT.

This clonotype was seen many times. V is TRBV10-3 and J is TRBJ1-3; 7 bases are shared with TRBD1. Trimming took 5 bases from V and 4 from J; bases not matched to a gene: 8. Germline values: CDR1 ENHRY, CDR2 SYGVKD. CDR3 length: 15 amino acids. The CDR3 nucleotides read TGTGCCATCAGTCCAGACAGGGCGCCGGGAAACACCATATATTTT. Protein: CAISPDRAPGNTIYF.

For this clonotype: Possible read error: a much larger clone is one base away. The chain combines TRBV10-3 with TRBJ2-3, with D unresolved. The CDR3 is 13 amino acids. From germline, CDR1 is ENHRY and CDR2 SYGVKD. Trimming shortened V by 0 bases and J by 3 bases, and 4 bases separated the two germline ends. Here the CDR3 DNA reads TGTGCCATCAGTGAGTCGGGGACAGATACGCAGTATTTT. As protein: CAISESGTDTQYF.

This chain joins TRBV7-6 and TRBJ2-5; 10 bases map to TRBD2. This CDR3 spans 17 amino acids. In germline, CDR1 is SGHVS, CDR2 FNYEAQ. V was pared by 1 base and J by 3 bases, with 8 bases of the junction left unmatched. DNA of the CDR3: TGTGCCAGCAGCTTAGGGTTACTAGCGGGGTTGGAAGAGACCCAGTACTTC. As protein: CASSLGLLAGLEETQYF.

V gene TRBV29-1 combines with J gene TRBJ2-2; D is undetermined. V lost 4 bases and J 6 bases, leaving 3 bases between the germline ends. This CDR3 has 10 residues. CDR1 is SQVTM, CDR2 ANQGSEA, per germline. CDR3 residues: CSVAPGELFF. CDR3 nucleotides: TGCAGCGTTGCGCCCGGGGAGCTGTTTTTT.

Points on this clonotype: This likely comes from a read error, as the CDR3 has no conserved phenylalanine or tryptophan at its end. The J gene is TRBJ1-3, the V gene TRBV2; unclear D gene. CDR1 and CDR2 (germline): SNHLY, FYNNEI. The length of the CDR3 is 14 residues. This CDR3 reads CASSDSHSGNTIYS. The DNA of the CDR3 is TGTGCCAGCAGTGACAGCCACTCTGGGAACACCATATATTCT.